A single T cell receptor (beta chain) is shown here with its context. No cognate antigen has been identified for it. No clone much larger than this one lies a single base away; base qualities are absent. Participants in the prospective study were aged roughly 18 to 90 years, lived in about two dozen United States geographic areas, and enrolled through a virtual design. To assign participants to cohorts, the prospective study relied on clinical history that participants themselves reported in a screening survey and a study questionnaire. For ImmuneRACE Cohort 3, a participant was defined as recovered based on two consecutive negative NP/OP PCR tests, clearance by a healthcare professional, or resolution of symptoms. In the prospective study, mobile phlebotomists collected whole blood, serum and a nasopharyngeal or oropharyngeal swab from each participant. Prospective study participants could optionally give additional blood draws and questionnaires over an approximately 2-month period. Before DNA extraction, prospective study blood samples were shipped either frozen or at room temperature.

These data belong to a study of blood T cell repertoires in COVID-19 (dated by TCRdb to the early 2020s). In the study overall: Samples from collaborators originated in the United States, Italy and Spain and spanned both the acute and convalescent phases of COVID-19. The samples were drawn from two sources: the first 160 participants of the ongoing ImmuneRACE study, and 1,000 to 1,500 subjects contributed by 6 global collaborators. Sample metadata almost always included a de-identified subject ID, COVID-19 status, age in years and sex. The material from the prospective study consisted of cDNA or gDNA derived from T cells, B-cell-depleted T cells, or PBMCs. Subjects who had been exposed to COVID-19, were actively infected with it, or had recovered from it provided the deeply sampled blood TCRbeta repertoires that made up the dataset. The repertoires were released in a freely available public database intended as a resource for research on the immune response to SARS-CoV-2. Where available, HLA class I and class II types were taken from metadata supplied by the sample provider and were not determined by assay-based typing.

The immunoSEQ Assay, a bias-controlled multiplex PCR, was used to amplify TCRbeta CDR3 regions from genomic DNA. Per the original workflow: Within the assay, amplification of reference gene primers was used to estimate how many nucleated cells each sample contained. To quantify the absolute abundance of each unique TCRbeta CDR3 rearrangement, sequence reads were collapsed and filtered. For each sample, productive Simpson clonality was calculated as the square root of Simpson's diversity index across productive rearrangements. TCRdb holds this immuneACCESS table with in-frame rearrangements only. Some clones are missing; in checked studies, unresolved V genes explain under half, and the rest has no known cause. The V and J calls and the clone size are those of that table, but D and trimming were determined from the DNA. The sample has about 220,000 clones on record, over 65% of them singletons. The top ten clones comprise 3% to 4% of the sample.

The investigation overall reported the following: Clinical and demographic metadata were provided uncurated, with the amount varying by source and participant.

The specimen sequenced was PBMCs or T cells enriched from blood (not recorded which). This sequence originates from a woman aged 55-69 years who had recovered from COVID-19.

CDR3 region: CASRLRDGSSYNEQFF. The nucleotides read TGTGCCAGCAGGCTCCGCGACGGGAGCTCCTACAATGAGCAGTTCTTC. The chain is made from TRBV5-4 and TRBJ2-1; the D gene is possibly TRBD2, with 6 bases matching. Relative to germline, V is 5 bases shorter and J is 0 bases shorter, with 15 bases between their ends. CDR1 SGHNT and CDR2 YYREEE are derived from the germline V gene (reference sequence). From the cysteine through the phenylalanine, the CDR3 covers 16 amino acids. This entry keeps only the CDR3 DNA: 48 bases, framed from base 1.